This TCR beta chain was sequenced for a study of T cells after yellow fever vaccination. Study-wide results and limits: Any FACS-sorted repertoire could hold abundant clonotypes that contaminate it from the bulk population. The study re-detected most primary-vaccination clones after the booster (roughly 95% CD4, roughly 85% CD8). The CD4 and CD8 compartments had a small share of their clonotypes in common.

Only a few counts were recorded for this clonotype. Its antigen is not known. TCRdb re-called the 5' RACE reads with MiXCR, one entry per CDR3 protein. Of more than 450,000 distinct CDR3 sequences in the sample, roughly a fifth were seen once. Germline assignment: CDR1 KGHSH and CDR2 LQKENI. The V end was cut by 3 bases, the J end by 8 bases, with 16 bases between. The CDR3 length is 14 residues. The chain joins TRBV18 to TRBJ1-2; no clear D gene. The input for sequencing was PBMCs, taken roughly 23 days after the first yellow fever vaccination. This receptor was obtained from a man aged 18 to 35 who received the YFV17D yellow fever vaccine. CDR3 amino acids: CASSPDRKSSGYTF. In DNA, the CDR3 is TGTGCCAGCTCACCTGACCGGAAGTCTTCCGGCTACACCTTC.